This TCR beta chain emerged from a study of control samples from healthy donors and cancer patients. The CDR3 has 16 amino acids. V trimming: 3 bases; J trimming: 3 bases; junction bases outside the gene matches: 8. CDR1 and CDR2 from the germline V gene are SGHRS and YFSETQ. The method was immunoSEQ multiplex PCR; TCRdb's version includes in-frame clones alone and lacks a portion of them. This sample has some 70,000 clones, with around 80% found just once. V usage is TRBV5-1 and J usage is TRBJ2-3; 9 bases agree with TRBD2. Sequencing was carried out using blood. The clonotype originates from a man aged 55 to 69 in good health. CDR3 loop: CASSWGPSGTTDTQYF. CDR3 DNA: TGCGCCAGCAGCTGGGGGCCTAGCGGGACAACAGATACGCAGTATTTT.